This is a list of T cell receptor beta chains from one sample in a study of radiotherapy plus CTLA-4 blockade in lung cancer. Some clones are missing from TCRdb's copy, which holds only in-frame ones; the method was immunoSEQ multiplex PCR. The sample shows 45,000 to 55,000 clones, around nine tenths of them seen only once. Here the sequenced sample was peripheral blood, taken from a patient treated with radiotherapy plus ipilimumab. The receptors were sampled from a human donor with non-small cell lung cancer whose response to radiotherapy plus ipilimumab could not be evaluated. The CDR3 runs from the conserved cysteine through the conserved F or W. D genes are given only for firm matches. Size tells how often a clone was seen (once, few, many) or the class of an expanded clone, and some rows leave it out.

v_call	j_call	d_call	clone_size	cdr3_nt	cdr3_aa
TRBV18	TRBJ1-4	NA	NA	TGTGCCAGCTCACCCGCCGGAAGCGTGATTGCAACTAATGAAAAACTGTTTTTT	CASSPAGSVIATNEKLFF
TRBV5-6	TRBJ2-1	TRBD2	NA	TGTGCCAGCAGCTCATTAGCGGGGGGGCCCCCCAATGAGCAGTTCTTC	CASSSLAGGPPNEQFF
TRBV5-4	TRBJ1-2	TRBD1	few	TGTGCCAGCAGCTTGGCTCAGGGGGCCGGCTATGGCTACACCTTC	CASSLAQGAGYGYTF
TRBV19	TRBJ1-5	TRBD1	NA	TGTGCCAGTAGTGAACAGGGGGCTAACAATCAGCCCCAGCATTTT	CASSEQGANNQPQHF
TRBV6-6	TRBJ1-2	TRBD1	NA	TGTGCCAGCACTGAGGACAGGGGGCGAGGCTACACCTTC	CASTEDRGRGYTF
TRBV18	TRBJ2-7	NA	NA	TGTGCCAGCTCATCCTCAACGGGGGATATTAACGAGCAGTACTTC	CASSSSTGDINEQYF
TRBV4-1	TRBJ2-1	NA	NA	TGCGCCAGCAGCCAAGGCGGGGCTGAGCAGTTCTTC	CASSQGGAEQFF
TRBV7-6	TRBJ2-5	NA	NA	TGTGCCAGCAGCCCCGGTAACCAAGAGACCCAGTACTTC	CASSPGNQETQYF
TRBV19	TRBJ2-7	TRBD1	NA	TGTGCCAGTAGTATAGGGTCAGGGGGCGGCCACTACGAGCAGTACTTC	CASSIGSGGGHYEQYF
TRBV7-2	TRBJ2-7	NA	NA	TGTGCCAGCAGCACGACAGGACTTTCCTCCTACGAGCAGTACTTC	CASSTTGLSSYEQYF